The next 28 T cell receptor beta chains were all read from a single sample in a study of tumor and adjacent non-tumor tissue in lung cancer. No cell sorting was done before RNA was extracted from the tissue. More than 3 cm separated this lung sample from the edge of the tumor. TCRbeta libraries were built with three rounds of nested PCR, modified from ARM-PCR. A single record per CDR3 protein comes from TCRdb applying MiXCR to the multiplex PCR reads. The table lists 90,000 to 120,000 distinct CDR3 sequences, about 60% of them singletons. Sequencing input: distant non-tumor lung tissue. These TCRs come from a man younger than 40 with non-small cell lung cancer.

As concerns this clonotype: The DNA is left out, because the CDR3 cannot be placed on it with certainty; the CDR3 is given as TCRdb lists it. The rearrangement joins TRBV29-1 to TRBJ1-1; the table calls TRBD1, which could not be checked here. The CDR3 is 14 amino acids in total, end residues counted. CDR1 is SQVTM, CDR2 ANQGSEA, per germline. The CDR3 reads CSVALGTGLAEVFF.

This clonotype was recorded only once. With a much larger clone just one base away, this may be a read error. This sequence joins TRBV10-1 and TRBJ1-4; D gene unclear. The CDR3 runs to 13 residues. V was clipped by 0 bases and J by 8 bases, with 7 bases between them. Looked up from germline, CDR1 is WNHNN and CDR2 is SYGVQD (reference sequence). This CDR3 reads CASSESAHEKLFF. CDR3 DNA sequence: TGCGCCAGCAGTGAGTCAGCGCACGAAAAACTGTTTTTT.

About this clonotype itself: Compared with germline, one end of the junction differs, possibly owing to a read error. This rearrangement joins TRBV11-3 to TRBJ2-1, with D hard to call. Germline CDR1 is SGHNT and CDR2 is YENEEA. The CDR3 spans 11 residues. In nucleotides, the CDR3 is TGTGCCAGCAGCTTAAGTTGTGAGCAGCTCTTC. It is translated as CASSLSCEQLF.

Many counts were recorded for this clonotype. V and J are TRBV10-3 and TRBJ2-3; 12 nucleotides align to TRBD2. J was trimmed by 3 bases and V by 6 bases; bases with no gene match: 7. The CDR3 consists of 16 residues. CDR1 and CDR2 from the germline V gene are ENHRY and SYGVKD. The CDR3 nucleotides are TGTGCCATCAGGCACGAGGGGACTAGCGGGACAGATACGCAGTATTTT. Residues: CAIRHEGTSGTDTQYF.

The rearrangement uses TRBV12-3 or TRBV12-4 and TRBJ2-2; the D gene is possibly TRBD2 (6 bases). The ends were cut back, 2 bases at V and 5 bases at J, with 12 bases in the middle. The CDR3 is made up of 15 amino acids. In DNA form, the CDR3 reads TGTGCCAGCAGTTTAAGAGGGAGGCATACCGGGGAGCTGTTTTTT. As protein: CASSLRGRHTGELFF.

In regard to this clonotype: A much larger clonotype is one base distant, so this may be a read error. The V and J genes are TRBV4-3 and TRBJ1-1; D remains ambiguous. CDR1 is LGHNA, CDR2 YSLEER, per germline. The CDR3 length is 14 residues. The chain's CDR3 is CASSQAGSNTEASF. The DNA for the CDR3 is TGCGCCAGCAGCCAAGCCGGGTCGAACACTGAAGCTTCCTTT.

A note on this clonotype: Because it lacks the conserved phenylalanine or tryptophan at the end, this CDR3 is likely a read error. The gene calls are TRBV11-2 and TRBJ1-1, with D unclear. The length of the CDR3 is 13 residues. Germline assignment: CDR1 SGHAT and CDR2 FQNNGV. Trimming cost V 3 bases and J 1 base, with 6 bases left between them. The chain's CDR3 is CASSLTWNTEAFY. In DNA, the CDR3 is TGTGCCAGCAGCTTGACGTGGAACACTGAAGCTTTCTAT.

Regarding this clonotype: This could be a read error, since a much larger clone is one nucleotide away. The chain links TRBV6-2 or TRBV6-3 to TRBJ2-7, with TRBD2 identical over 8 bases. V shed 7 bases and J 1 base; nucleotides not matched to a gene: 6. The length of the CDR3 is 14 residues. Germline CDR1 is MNHEY and CDR2 is SVGEGT. The CDR3 nucleotides read TGTGCCAGCAACGGGTCGGGAGGGTCCTACGAGCAGTACTTC. It encodes CASNGSGGSYEQYF.

With respect to this clonotype: At one boundary the junction diverges from the germline segment, which might be a read error. In nucleotides, the CDR3 is TGTGCCAGCAGTGAACTTATTAGAGCGGGCAATCAGCCCCAGCTTTTT. It encodes CASSELIRAGNQPQLF. V and J are TRBV6-1 and TRBJ1-5, with unresolved D. This CDR3 region has 16 residues. From germline, CDR1 is MNHNS and CDR2 SASEGT.

The V call is TRBV11-2, the J call TRBJ1-2, with D maybe TRBD1 (5 bases). Per germline, CDR1 SGHAT and CDR2 FQNNGV. The CDR3 length is 11 residues. Trimming removed 4 bases from V and 13 bases from J, with 13 bases in between. CDR3 sequence: CASSSSRERTF. The CDR3 DNA reads TGTGCCAGCAGCTCGAGCAGGGAACGCACCTTC.

The sample holds one count of this clonotype. The J gene is TRBJ2-5, the V gene TRBV4-2; 8 bases match TRBD1. From germline, CDR1 is LGHNA and CDR2 YNFKEQ. V lost 5 bases to trimming and J lost 7 bases; unmatched junction nucleotides: 15. CDR3 size: 16 residues. For the CDR3, the DNA is TGTGCCAGCAGCGCTACCAGGACAGGGCTAACAGGGACCCAGTACTTC. Translation gives CASSATRTGLTGTQYF.

As for this clonotype: Compared with germline, one end of the junction differs, possibly owing to a read error. This rearrangement joins TRBV6-5 to TRBJ2-2; D is unresolved. The CDR3 length is 15 residues. Looked up from germline, CDR1 is MNHEY and CDR2 is SVGAGI. The DNA for the CDR3 is TGTGCCAACAGTGTCTGGGATAGCCGATCGGGGGAGCTGTTTTTT. Translated: CANSVWDSRSGELFF.

This clonotype came up many times. The chain combines TRBV4-1 with TRBJ2-1; D not certain. V was shortened by 0 bases and J by 11 bases, with 17 bases between the two germline ends. CDR3 length: 15 amino acids. Germline CDR1 reads MGHRA; CDR2 reads YSYEKL. CDR3 region: CASSQDVLSVLKQFF. DNA of the CDR3: TGCGCCAGCAGCCAAGATGTCCTGAGTGTTTTAAAGCAGTTCTTC.

In regard to this clonotype: Being one base from a much bigger clone, this may be a read error. The rearrangement links TRBV6-5 to TRBJ2-7, with TRBD1 identical over 7 bases. Germline CDR1 reads MNHEY; CDR2 reads SVGAGI. Trimming at V came to 4 bases and at J to 2 bases, leaving 11 bases not matched to a gene. The CDR3 runs 16 residues. The CDR3 DNA is TGTGCCAGCAGTTCAAGACAAGGGGGCGAAACCTACGAGCAGTACTTC. Translated, it gives CASSSRQGGETYEQYF.

The V gene is TRBV6-5, the J gene TRBJ1-2; no clear D gene. Germline CDR1 is MNHEY and CDR2 is SVGAGI. V lost 4 bases to trimming and J lost 0 bases, with 15 bases between them. The CDR3 is 16 residues long. The CDR3 DNA reads as TGTGCCAGCAGTTGTTCGGTGACGCGAACTAACTATGGCTACACCTTC. It translates to CASSCSVTRTNYGYTF.

Note on this clonotype: A much bigger clone sits one base away, suggesting this may be a read error. The V gene is TRBV29-1, the J gene TRBJ2-1; TRBD1 matches at 9 bases. The junction had 12 bases not matched to a gene; V was cut back by 6 bases and J by 9 bases. CDR1 is SQVTM and CDR2 is ANQGSEA in the germline V gene. The CDR3 contains 14 residues. CDR3 residues: CSVDRGNAGSEQFF. DNA of the CDR3: TGCAGCGTCGACAGGGGGAACGCGGGGAGTGAGCAGTTCTTC.

CDR3 nucleotide sequence: TGTGCCAGCAGCTTAGAAATGATGTCCTACGAGCAGTACTTC. This encodes CASSLEMMSYEQYF. The genes are TRBV7-9 and TRBJ2-7; the D is unclear. Germline assignment: CDR1 SEHNR and CDR2 FQNEAQ (reference sequence). Trimming removed 1 base at V and 1 base at J, with 8 bases between. The CDR3 is 14 residues long. The full variable domain, with the rest looked up from reference TRBV7-9 and TRBJ2-7, is DTGVSQNPRHKITKRGQNVTFRCDPISEHNRLYWYRQTLGQGPEFLTYFQNEAQLEKSRLLSDRFSAERPKGSFSTLEIQRTEQGDSAMYLCASSLEMMSYEQYFGPGTRLTVT.

With respect to this clonotype: An end of the junction differs from the germline gene, which may be a read error. This rearrangement joins TRBV20-1 to TRBJ2-4; D might be TRBD1 (5 bases). There are 14 residues in the CDR3. Germline V CDR1 and CDR2: DFQATT, SNEGSKA (reference sequence). CDR3 amino acids: CCAGHYSDWNIQYF. CDR3 in DNA: TGCTGTGCTGGACACTACAGCGACTGGAACATTCAGTACTTC.

CDR3 nucleotides: TGCGCCAGCAGCCAAAATGGGCGGAACACCATATATTTT. The encoded protein is CASSQNGRNTIYF. The chain has TRBV4-3 and TRBJ1-3; D remains unclear. This CDR3 region has 13 residues. CDR1 and CDR2 (germline): LGHNA, YSLEER. V was clipped by 2 bases and J by 7 bases, with 9 bases between them.

A word on this clonotype: The junction shows a germline mismatch at one end, possibly a read error. The CDR3: CASSLILAGIDYQSF. In nucleotides, the CDR3 is TGTGCCAGCAGCTTAATCCTAGCGGGGATTGATTATCAGTCCTTC. This chain uses TRBV11-2 with TRBJ2-1, with 9 bases matching TRBD2. Germline V gene data show CDR1 as SGHAT and CDR2 as FQNNGV. This CDR3 has 15 amino acids.

Turning to this clonotype: The CDR3 carries no conserved terminal phenylalanine or tryptophan, so it likely arises from a read error. The chain joins TRBV11-3 to TRBJ1-4; D uncertain. V was pared by 5 bases and J by 7 bases, with 11 bases between. The CDR3 is made up of 13 amino acids. Germline CDR1 is SGHNT and CDR2 is YENEEA. The chain's CDR3 is CASSLVSAEKLFS. The CDR3 region has the DNA TGTGCCAGCAGCCTAGTGTCCGCTGAAAAACTGTTTTCT.

This clonotype was seen many times. This sequence joins TRBV4-1 and TRBJ2-5; perhaps TRBD2 as D (5 bases). The V end lost 0 bases, the J end lost 4 bases, and 12 bases lay between the germline ends. The CDR3 has 15 residues. CDR1 is MGHRA, CDR2 YSYEKL, per germline. CDR3 bases: TGCGCCAGCAGCCAAGACCCCGTGGCGGGAGAGACCCAGTACTTC. It specifies CASSQDPVAGETQYF.

The rearrangement uses TRBV20-1 and TRBJ1-3; TRBD1 matches 8 bases. Germline loops: CDR1 DFQATT, CDR2 SNEGSKA (reference sequence). The CDR3 has 15 amino acids. J was trimmed by 0 bases and V by 7 bases; bases with no gene match: 8. CDR3 coding DNA: TGCAGTGTTATCAGGACAGGGAGCTCTGGAAACACCATATATTTT. This gives the protein CSVIRTGSSGNTIYF.

This chain links TRBV19 with TRBJ1-1; the match to TRBD1 covers 8 bases. This CDR3 is built from 15 residues. Germline V CDR1 and CDR2: LNHDA, SQIVND (reference sequence). V shed 6 bases, J shed 2 bases, and the junction held 8 bases outside the gene matches. CDR3 DNA: TGTGCCAGTAGACCTATCACAGGGGGTAACACTGAAGCTTTCTTT. This encodes CASRPITGGNTEAFF.

Concerning this clonotype itself: One end of the junction is discordant with germline, which a read error may explain. V usage is TRBV6-1 and J usage is TRBJ2-6, with D perhaps TRBD1 (5 bases). Germline CDR1 MNHNS, CDR2 SASEGT. The CDR3 has 14 amino acids. CDR3 DNA: TGTGCCAGCCAGACAGAGTCTGGGGCCAACTTCCTGACTTTC. Its protein is CASQTESGANFLTF.

This clonotype was counted a few times. The V and J genes are TRBV14 and TRBJ1-5, with unresolved D. This CDR3 has 13 residues. From germline, CDR1 is SGHDN and CDR2 FVKESK. Trimming left V 3 bases short and J 6 bases short, with 9 bases between. The CDR3 is CASSHLSGQPQHF. The CDR3 nucleotides are TGTGCCAGCAGCCATTTAAGCGGTCAGCCCCAGCATTTT.

V and J are TRBV7-3 and TRBJ2-2, with D possibly TRBD2 on 5 matching bases. CDR1 is SGHTA, CDR2 FQGTGA, per germline. Trimming stripped 4 bases from V and 6 bases from J, with 15 bases between. The CDR3 covers 15 residues. CDR3 sequence: CASSYRTGMAGELFF. CDR3 bases: TGTGCCAGCAGCTATCGGACCGGGATGGCCGGGGAGCTGTTTTTT. The variable domain in full, completed from reference TRBV7-3 and TRBJ2-2, reads GAGVSQTPSNKVTEKGKYVELRCDPISGHTALYWYRQSLGQGPEFLIYFQGTGAADDSGLPNDRFFAVRPEGSVSTLKIQRTERGDSAVYLCASSYRTGMAGELFFGEGSRLTVL.

The chain uses TRBV20-1 and TRBJ2-7; D is possibly TRBD2 (6 bases). The germline V gene encodes CDR1 DFQATT and CDR2 SNEGSKA (reference sequence). Trimming removed 6 bases at V and 4 bases at J, with 19 bases between. CDR3 length: 14 residues. CDR3 in amino acids: CSASKEGVGYEQYF. CDR3 in DNA: TGCAGTGCCAGCAAGGAGGGAGTGGGATACGAGCAGTACTTC.